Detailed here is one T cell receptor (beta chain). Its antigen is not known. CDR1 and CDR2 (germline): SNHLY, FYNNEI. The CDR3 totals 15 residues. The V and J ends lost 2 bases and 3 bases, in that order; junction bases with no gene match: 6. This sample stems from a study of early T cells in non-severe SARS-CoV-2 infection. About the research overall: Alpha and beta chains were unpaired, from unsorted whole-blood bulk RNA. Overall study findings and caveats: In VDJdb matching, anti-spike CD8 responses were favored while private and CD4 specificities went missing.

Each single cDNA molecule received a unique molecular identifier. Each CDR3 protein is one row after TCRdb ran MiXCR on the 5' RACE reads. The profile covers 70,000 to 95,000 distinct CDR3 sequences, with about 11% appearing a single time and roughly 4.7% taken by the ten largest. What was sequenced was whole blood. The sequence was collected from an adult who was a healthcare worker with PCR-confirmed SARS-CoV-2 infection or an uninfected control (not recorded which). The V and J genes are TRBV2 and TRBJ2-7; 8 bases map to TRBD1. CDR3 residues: CASSELAGGGYEQYF. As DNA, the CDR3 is TGTGCCAGCAGTGAATTGGCAGGGGGCGGCTACGAGCAGTACTTC.